The 29 T cell receptor beta chains below were found in one sample sequenced in a study of HIV-infected patients and healthy controls. TCRdb reprocessed the 5' RACE reads with MiXCR, giving one entry per CDR3 protein. The data hold some 70,000 distinct CDR3 sequences, with roughly a fifth observed a single time. Sample: CD4+ T cells from blood. The receptors were gathered from a human donor in good health.

This clonotype was recorded many times. The chain is built from TRBV7-2 and TRBJ2-7, with 9 positions matching TRBD2. Unmatched junction bases numbered 8, after V lost 2 bases and J lost 6 bases. Per germline, CDR1 SGHTA and CDR2 FQGNSA. This CDR3 comprises 15 residues. The CDR3 DNA is TGTGCCAGCAGCTTATGGCGGGGGGGCCTGGGCGAGCAGTACTTC. It specifies CASSLWRGGLGEQYF.

This chain uses TRBV24-1 with TRBJ2-1, with 13 nucleotides matching TRBD2. The CDR3 spans 16 residues. Germline V CDR1 and CDR2: KGHDR, SFDVKD. The junction had 7 bases not matched to a gene; V was cut back by 4 bases and J by 8 bases. DNA of the CDR3: TGTGCCACCAGTGACCCAGGACTAGCGGGAGAGGATGAGCAGTTCTTC. It encodes CATSDPGLAGEDEQFF.

This chain connects TRBV29-1 to TRBJ2-7; a weak D match, TRBD2 (5 bases). The V and J ends lost 5 bases and 0 bases respectively, with 8 bases between them. The CDR3 is 12 residues long. Germline CDR1 and CDR2: SQVTM and ANQGSEA. The CDR3 is CSVSGSSYEQYF. CDR3 nucleotide sequence: TGCAGCGTTTCTGGGAGCTCCTACGAGCAGTACTTC.

In this sample, this clonotype turned up a few times. V is TRBV3-1 and J is TRBJ1-1, with TRBD1 matching over 11 bases. Germline values: CDR1 LGHDT, CDR2 YNNKEL (reference sequence). V shed 6 bases, J shed 4 bases, and the junction held 7 bases outside the gene matches. This CDR3 contains 15 residues. This chain's CDR3 is CASSPGTGGGTEAFF. As DNA, the CDR3 is TGTGCCAGCAGTCCCGGGACAGGGGGTGGCACTGAAGCTTTCTTT.

This clonotype was observed a few times. The V gene is TRBV4-2, the J gene TRBJ2-7; 12 bases fit TRBD2. This CDR3 region has 18 residues. The junction had 9 bases not matched to a gene; V was cut back by 3 bases and J by 0 bases. CDR1 is LGHNA, CDR2 YNFKEQ, per germline. CDR3 amino acids: CASSQASGGAGSSYEQYF. DNA for the CDR3: TGTGCCAGCAGCCAGGCTAGCGGGGGGGCAGGAAGCTCCTACGAGCAGTACTTC.

This clonotype was detected ten times or more. The chain employs TRBV28 and TRBJ2-5, with D possibly being TRBD1 or TRBD2 (5 bases each). Deletions cut 3 bases from V and 4 bases from J, with 15 bases between. The germline CDR1 and CDR2 sequences are MDHEN and SYDVKM. This CDR3 contains 15 residues. CDR3 loop: CASSFDSPGRETQYF. CDR3 DNA: TGTGCCAGCAGTTTTGATAGCCCGGGGCGAGAGACCCAGTACTTC.

This clonotype was observed at least ten times. This chain joins TRBV12-3 or TRBV12-4 and TRBJ2-3; D gene unclear. This CDR3 is built from 12 residues. V lost 2 bases, J lost 6 bases, and 6 bases lay in between. DNA of the CDR3: TGTGCCAGCAGTTTATTCGGCGATACGCAGTATTTT. Residues: CASSLFGDTQYF.

Only a few counts were recorded for this clonotype. This sequence joins TRBV19 and TRBJ1-6; no firm D call. Per germline, CDR1 LNHDA and CDR2 SQIVND (reference sequence). The CDR3 runs to 15 residues. V was trimmed by 1 base and J by 3 bases, leaving 7 bases between them. The CDR3 region has the DNA TGTGCCAGTAGTATAGGAGGAGACTATAATTCACCCCTCCACTTT. Encoded protein: CASSIGGDYNSPLHF.

V is TRBV20-1 and J is TRBJ2-5; 9 nucleotides align to TRBD2. Germline-derived CDR1 and CDR2 are DFQATT and SNEGSKA (reference sequence). With V trimmed by 0 bases and J by 5 bases, 16 bases remained unmatched. This CDR3 comprises 18 residues. As DNA, the CDR3 is TGCAGTGCTAGAGACTGGGCTAGCGGGGACTTTTTTAGTGAGACCCAGTACTTC. Encoded protein: CSARDWASGDFFSETQYF.

The V call is TRBV20-1, the J call TRBJ2-7; D may match TRBD1 or TRBD2 (5 bases each). This CDR3 spans 14 amino acids. The germline V gene has CDR1 DFQATT and CDR2 SNEGSKA (reference sequence). The ends were cut back, 0 bases at V and 6 bases at J, with 15 bases in the middle. This CDR3 is CSARDLRDAGEQYF. CDR3 nucleotide sequence: TGCAGTGCTAGAGATTTGAGGGACGCGGGCGAGCAGTACTTC.

This clonotype is labeled as medium-sized. This rearrangement joins TRBV6-1 to TRBJ2-7; either TRBD1 or TRBD2 may fit D (5 bases each). The V gene's germline CDR1 is MNHNS and CDR2 SASEGT. V was shortened by 3 bases and J by 3 bases, with 33 bases between the two germline ends. The CDR3 extends over 21 amino acids. CDR3 nucleotides: TGTGCCAGCAGTGACCCAAGAGCCCGGGACCACCCAGCCTTGTTCATCTACGAGCAGTACTTC. Amino acids: CASSDPRARDHPALFIYEQYF.

This clonotype was seen ten or more times. The CDR3 sequence: CASSLKGGRTEAFF. As DNA, the CDR3 is TGTGCCAGCAGTCTAAAAGGGGGCAGGACTGAAGCTTTCTTT. The chain is built from TRBV27 and TRBJ1-1; TRBD1 agrees at 7 bases. The CDR3 spans 14 residues. After removal of 5 bases from V and 5 bases from J, the junction contained 8 bases not matched to a gene. Germline V gives CDR1 MNHEY, CDR2 SMNVEV (reference sequence).

The sample holds one count of this clonotype. The rearrangement joins TRBV19 to TRBJ1-5; TRBD1 aligns across 7 bases. The germline CDR1 and CDR2 sequences are LNHDA and SQIVND (reference sequence). The CDR3 consists of 14 residues. The trim removed 8 bases at V and 5 bases at J, leaving 9 bases unmatched. The CDR3, as DNA: TGTGCCAGTCAGGACTGGGACAGCCATCAGCCCCAGCATTTT. Its protein product is CASQDWDSHQPQHF. Drawing the rest from reference TRBV19 and TRBJ1-5, the complete variable domain is DGGITQSPKYLFRKEGQNVTLSCEQNLNHDAMYWYRQDPGQGLRLIYYSQIVNDFQKGDIAEGYSVSREKKESFPLTVTSAQKNPTAFYLCASQDWDSHQPQHFGDGTRLSIL.

The rearrangement joins TRBV29-1 to TRBJ2-5; D may match TRBD1 or TRBD2 (7 bases each). CDR1 and CDR2 from the germline V gene are SQVTM and ANQGSEA. Trimming cost V 3 bases and J 4 bases, with 9 bases left between them. The CDR3 is 12 amino acids. The CDR3 bases are TGCAGCGTTGACAGGGGGGGAGAGACCCAGTACTTC. Its protein product is CSVDRGGETQYF. Full variable domain (outside the CDR3, taken from reference TRBV29-1 and TRBJ2-5): SAVISQKPSRDICQRGTSLTIQCQVDSQVTMMFWYRQQPGQSLTLIATANQGSEATYESGFVIDKFPISRPNLTFSTLTVSNMSPEDSSIYLCSVDRGGETQYFGPGTRLLVL.

This clonotype has ten or more counts. The rearrangement joins TRBV6-2 or TRBV6-3 to TRBJ2-7; 8 positions agree with TRBD1. CDR1 MNHEY and CDR2 SVGEGT come from the germline V gene. The CDR3 is made up of 15 amino acids. The V gene end was trimmed by 6 bases and the J gene end by 7 bases; junction bases not matched to a gene: 14. The CDR3, as DNA: TGTGCCAGCAGCCAACCTCGCCAGGGGGCCTTAGAGCAGTACTTC. As protein: CASSQPRQGALEQYF.

The CDR3 coding sequence is TGTGCCAGCAGCCAGACACGGGAGTACGAGCAGTACTTC. Protein sequence: CASSQTREYEQYF. V is TRBV6-2 or TRBV6-3 and J is TRBJ2-7; tentatively, D is TRBD2 (6 bases). V was pared by 6 bases and J by 4 bases, with 13 bases between. This CDR3 comprises 13 residues. Germline lookup yields CDR1 MNHEY and CDR2 SVGEGT.

The chain uses TRBV30 and TRBJ1-1; D may be TRBD1 (6 bases). Trimming took off 0 bases at V and 4 bases at J, with 9 bases between the two ends. Germline assignment: CDR1 GTSNPN and CDR2 SVGIG (reference sequence). The CDR3 is 13 residues long. The CDR3 nucleotides are TGTGCCTGGAGTGTTGAAGGGGGCACTGAAGCTTTCTTT. Translating it yields CAWSVEGGTEAFF.

This clonotype is a singleton in its sample. V and J are TRBV6-5 and TRBJ1-5, with unresolved D. CDR3 length: 17 residues. Trimming took 5 bases from V and 0 from J, leaving 17 bases between them. Germline V gene lookup returns CDR1 MNHEY and CDR2 SVGAGI. The CDR3 protein is CASSPLGVGLSNQPQHF. The CDR3 nucleotides are TGTGCCAGCAGTCCACTCGGGGTAGGGCTTAGCAATCAGCCCCAGCATTTT.

The genes are TRBV20-1 and TRBJ2-7, with D perhaps matching TRBD2 (5 bases). V dropped 1 base and J dropped 3 bases, with 16 bases sitting between them. The CDR3 runs 15 residues. Germline CDR1 and CDR2: DFQATT and SNEGSKA (reference sequence). The CDR3 bases are TGCAGTGCTAGAGGTGGGCTAGCTCGGAGCTACGAGCAGTACTTC. Translated: CSARGGLARSYEQYF.

This rearrangement joins TRBV7-8 to TRBJ2-5; D might be TRBD2 (7 bases). The CDR3 has 16 amino acids. CDR1 SGHVS and CDR2 FQNEAQ come from the germline V gene. Deletions cut 3 bases from V and 1 base from J, with 15 bases between. The CDR3 DNA sequence: TGTGCCAGCAGCTTCCCCCTCGGGGGGCTCCAAGAGACCCAGTACTTC. Translated: CASSFPLGGLQETQYF.

The chain joins TRBV29-1 to TRBJ2-2; 11 bases align to TRBD1. The CDR3 loop spans 13 amino acids. In germline, CDR1 is SQVTM, CDR2 ANQGSEA. The CDR3 DNA is TGCGCCGAGGGACAGGGGGACACCGGGGAGCTGTTTTTT. Residues: CAEGQGDTGELFF.

This clonotype was seen many times. J is TRBJ2-7 and V is TRBV7-6; possible D gene TRBD2, 5 bases. Germline V gene data show CDR1 as SGHVS and CDR2 as FNYEAQ. V lost 4 bases and J 2 bases, leaving 9 bases between the germline ends. This CDR3 contains 13 residues. The CDR3 reads CASSSEAPYEQYF. The CDR3 region has the DNA TGTGCCAGCAGCTCGGAGGCTCCCTACGAGCAGTACTTC.

This clonotype appeared many times. This sequence joins TRBV12-3 or TRBV12-4 and TRBJ1-1; 10 bases agree with TRBD1. The CDR3 runs 13 residues. Unmatched junction bases numbered 3, after V lost 6 bases and J lost 5 bases. The DNA for the CDR3 is TGTGCCAGCAGGGGGACAGGGGAGACTGAAGCTTTCTTT. It is translated as CASRGTGETEAFF.

This clonotype has ten or more counts. V is TRBV4-3 and J is TRBJ1-2, with D uncertain. This CDR3 has 15 residues. V lost 1 base to trimming and J lost 0 bases, with 9 bases between them. Germline V gives CDR1 LGHNA, CDR2 YSLEER. This chain's CDR3 is CASSQVNQANYGYTF. The CDR3 DNA reads TGCGCCAGCAGCCAAGTTAACCAGGCTAACTATGGCTACACCTTC.

This clonotype showed up many times. The chain employs TRBV20-1 and TRBJ2-1; D ambiguous. V lost 1 base and J 10 bases, leaving 8 bases between the germline ends. The CDR3 sequence is 11 residues long. Germline V lookup: CDR1 DFQATT, CDR2 SNEGSKA (reference sequence). This CDR3 reads CSARASSEQFF. The CDR3 region has the DNA TGCAGTGCTAGAGCTTCGTCGGAGCAGTTCTTC.

This clonotype has at least ten counts. The chain combines TRBV18 with TRBJ1-4; TRBD1 is a possible D gene (6 bases). V lost 2 bases to trimming and J lost 8 bases, with 15 bases between them. Germline V gene lookup returns CDR1 KGHSH and CDR2 LQKENI. CDR3 length equals 15 residues. The CDR3 here is CASSPTGNPSEKLFF. CDR3 sequence (DNA): TGTGCCAGCTCACCAACAGGGAATCCGTCAGAAAAACTGTTTTTT.

This clonotype was counted many times. The rearrangement joins TRBV18 to TRBJ2-3; no clear D gene. The CDR3 is 13 residues long. The V end lost 5 bases, the J end lost 0 bases, and 6 bases lay between the germline ends. The germline gives CDR1 KGHSH, CDR2 LQKENI. The DNA for the CDR3 is TGTGCCAGCTCATCCGCTAGCACAGATACGCAGTATTTT. It encodes CASSSASTDTQYF.

The sample holds many counts of this clonotype. The genes are TRBV20-1 and TRBJ2-4; D is unresolved. The CDR3 consists of 15 residues. Per the germline V gene, CDR1 is DFQATT and CDR2 is SNEGSKA (reference sequence). Trimming removed 4 bases from V and 0 bases from J, with 13 bases in between. CDR3 loop: CSATQQLLAKNIQYF. The CDR3 DNA reads as TGCAGTGCTACTCAACAGTTACTAGCCAAAAACATTCAGTACTTC.

As concerns this clonotype: At one end, the junction sequence differs from germline, possibly due to a read error. The CDR3 is CASGLGRGVNTEAFF. The CDR3, as DNA: TGTGCCAGCGGCTTGGGGCGGGGAGTGAACACTGAAGCTTTCTTT. The chain joins TRBV7-2 to TRBJ1-1, with D perhaps matching TRBD1 (5 bases). CDR1 and CDR2 from the germline V gene are SGHTA and FQGNSA. The CDR3 loop spans 15 amino acids.